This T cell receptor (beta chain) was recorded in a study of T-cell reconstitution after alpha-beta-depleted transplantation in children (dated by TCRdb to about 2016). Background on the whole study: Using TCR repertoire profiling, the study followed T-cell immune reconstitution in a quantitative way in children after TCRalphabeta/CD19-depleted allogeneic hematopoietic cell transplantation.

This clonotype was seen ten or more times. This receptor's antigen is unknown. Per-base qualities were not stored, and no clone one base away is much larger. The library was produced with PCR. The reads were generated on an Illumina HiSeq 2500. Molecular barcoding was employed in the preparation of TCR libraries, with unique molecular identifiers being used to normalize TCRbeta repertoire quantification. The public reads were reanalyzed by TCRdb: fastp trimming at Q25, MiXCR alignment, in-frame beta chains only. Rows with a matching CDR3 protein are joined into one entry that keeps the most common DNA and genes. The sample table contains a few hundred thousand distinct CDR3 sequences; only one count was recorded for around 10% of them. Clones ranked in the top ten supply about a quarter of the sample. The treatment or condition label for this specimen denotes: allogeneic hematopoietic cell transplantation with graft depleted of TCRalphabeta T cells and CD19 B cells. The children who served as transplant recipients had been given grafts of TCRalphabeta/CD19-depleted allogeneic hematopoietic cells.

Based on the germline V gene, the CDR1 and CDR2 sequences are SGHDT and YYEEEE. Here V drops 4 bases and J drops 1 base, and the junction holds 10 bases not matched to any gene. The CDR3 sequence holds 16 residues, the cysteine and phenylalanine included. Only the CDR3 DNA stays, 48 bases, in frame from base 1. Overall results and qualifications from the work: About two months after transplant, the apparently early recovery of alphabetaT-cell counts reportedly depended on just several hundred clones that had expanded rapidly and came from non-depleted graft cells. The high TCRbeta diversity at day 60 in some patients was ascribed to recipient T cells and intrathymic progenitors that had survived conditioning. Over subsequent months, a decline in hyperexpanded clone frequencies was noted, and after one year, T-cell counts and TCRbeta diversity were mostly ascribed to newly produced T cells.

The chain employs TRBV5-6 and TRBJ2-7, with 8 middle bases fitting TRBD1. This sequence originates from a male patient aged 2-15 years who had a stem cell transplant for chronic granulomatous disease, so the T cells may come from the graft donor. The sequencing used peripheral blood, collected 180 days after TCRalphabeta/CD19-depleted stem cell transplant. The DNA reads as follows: TGTGCCAGCAGCGTCTCCCCGGGACAGGAGTCCTACGAGCAGTACTTC. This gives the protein CASSVSPGQESYEQYF.